This T cell receptor (beta chain) stems from a study of blood T cell repertoires in COVID-19. This clone was detected once. The CDR3 length is 14 residues. Germline CDR1 and CDR2: LGHNA and YNFKEQ. Trimming shortened V by 4 bases and J by 0 bases, and 8 bases separated the two germline ends. Generated by immunoSEQ multiplex PCR, the TCRdb table keeps only in-frame clones and is missing some. The data contain roughly 330,000 clones, about 90% of them singletons. This clonotype was obtained from a woman aged 25 to 39 who had recovered from COVID-19. Sequences were obtained from PBMCs or T cells enriched from blood (not recorded which). The chain carries TRBV4-2 and TRBJ2-3; D is ambiguous. The CDR3 DNA reads TGTGCCAGCAGCCCCCCAGATAGCACAGATACGCAGTATTTT. Translated: CASSPPDSTDTQYF.